This is a list of T cell receptor beta chains from one sample in a study of human T cells and chemical hapten exposure. TCRdb fed the RACE reads into MiXCR, producing one record per CDR3 protein. The sample carries more than 150,000 distinct CDR3 sequences, 30% recorded once. Sequencing used whole blood, obtained in connection with sensitization to the hapten diphenylcyclopropenone (DPC). The source of these receptors is a woman aged 25 to 39 with alopecia areata. Some clones in this sample may be carry-over from other donors' samples. Each CDR3 is given with its conserved first and last residue. Each record gives: J gene, clone size, D gene, V gene, CDR3 protein, CDR3 DNA. The D gene is left open where the match is weak. Clone size is not always given. Where it is, it says once, few, many or a class for expanded clones.

TRBJ1-1,few,TRBD1,TRBV29-1,CSVEGQMNTEAFF,TGCAGCGTTGAGGGACAGATGAACACTGAAGCTTTCTTT
TRBJ2-1,few,TRBD2,TRBV4-3,CASSQEGWGGLDNEQFF,TGCGCCAGCAGCCAAGAGGGGTGGGGGGGATTAGACAATGAGCAGTTCTTC
TRBJ1-3,few,-,TRBV28,CASRDDVRVHTIYF,TGTGCCAGCAGGGACGATGTCAGGGTTCACACCATATATTTT
TRBJ2-1,-,TRBD2,TRBV27,CASSSASGSNEQFF,TGTGCCAGCAGTTCAGCTAGCGGGAGTAATGAGCAGTTCTTC
TRBJ2-1,-,-,TRBV29-1,CSVVARANEQFF,TGCAGCGTTGTAGCCAGGGCGAATGAGCAGTTCTTC
TRBJ1-1,-,-,TRBV29-1,CSAYSSSMNTEAFF,TGCAGCGCGTACTCGAGTAGTATGAACACTGAAGCTTTCTTT
TRBJ2-5,few,TRBD1,TRBV5-6,CASSYRDRPKTQYF,TGTGCCAGCAGCTACCGGGACAGGCCGAAGACCCAGTACTTC
TRBJ2-2,-,-,TRBV7-2,CASSLVASGIGAGELFF,TGTGCCAGCAGCTTGGTGGCGTCAGGGATCGGTGCCGGGGAGCTGTTTTTT
TRBJ2-1,-,TRBD2,TRBV20-1,CSAAGLAGNEQFF,TGCAGTGCGGCGGGACTAGCGGGGAATGAGCAGTTCTTC
TRBJ2-5,-,TRBD1,TRBV2,CASSPDRGQETQYF,TGTGCCAGCAGTCCCGACAGGGGTCAAGAGACCCAGTACTTC
TRBJ2-3,few,-,TRBV5-1,CASSTNTDTQYF,TGCGCCAGCAGTACGAACACAGATACGCAGTATTTT
TRBJ1-1,-,-,TRBV7-8,CASSLVQNTEAFF,TGTGCCAGCAGCTTAGTCCAGAACACTGAAGCTTTCTTT
TRBJ2-2,few,-,TRBV2,CASRAAPGTGELFF,TGTGCCAGCAGGGCGGCACCGGGCACCGGGGAGCTGTTTTTT
TRBJ1-3,once,-,TRBV10-2,CASSDPRGGRKSSGNTIYF,TGCGCCAGCAGTGACCCCCGCGGAGGACGGAAAAGCTCTGGAAACACCATATATTTT
TRBJ2-1,few,TRBD2,TRBV29-1,CSGQRGDYNEQFF,TGCAGCGGTCAGCGGGGGGACTACAATGAGCAGTTCTTC
TRBJ2-2,few,-,TRBV11-2,CASSPDRTNTGELFF,TGTGCCAGCAGTCCCGACCGAACGAACACCGGGGAGCTGTTTTTT
TRBJ2-3,-,TRBD1,TRBV24-1,CATSPLEGATDTQYF,TGTGCCACCAGTCCGCTTGAGGGGGCTACAGATACGCAGTATTTT
TRBJ2-2,-,-,TRBV27,CASSLSPAPGELFF,TGTGCCAGCAGTTTGTCCCCCGCGCCCGGGGAGCTGTTTTTT
TRBJ2-1,few,TRBD2,TRBV5-6,CASSSLAGGPRNEQFF,TGTGCCAGCAGCTCCTTAGCGGGAGGGCCTCGCAATGAGCAGTTCTTC
TRBJ1-2,-,TRBD1,TRBV28,CASSLTGDSGYTF,TGTGCCAGCAGCCTTACAGGGGATTCTGGCTACACCTTC
TRBJ2-5,-,-,TRBV24-1,CATSDGPQETQHF,TGTGCCACCAGTGATGGGCCTCAAGAGACCCAGCACTTC
TRBJ2-2,-,-,TRBV9,CASSVRGQTNTGELFF,TGTGCCAGCAGCGTAAGGGGTCAGACGAACACCGGGGAGCTGTTTTTT
TRBJ2-5,-,TRBD1,TRBV20-1,CSASSPTGPETQYF,TGCAGTGCTAGTTCCCCGACAGGGCCGGAGACCCAGTACTTC
TRBJ1-1,-,-,TRBV11-1,CASSSFLGNTEAFF,TGTGCCAGCAGCTCTTTTCTGGGGAACACTGAAGCTTTCTTT
TRBJ1-5,many,TRBD1,TRBV28,CASSRSDRRSNQPQHF,TGTGCCAGCAGTCGATCGGACAGGAGGAGCAATCAGCCCCAGCATTTT
TRBJ1-2,few,-,TRBV9,CASSGRGAGGNYGYTF,TGTGCCAGCAGCGGACGCGGAGCGGGGGGTAACTATGGCTACACCTTC
TRBJ2-5,-,-,TRBV5-1,CASSRVTQETQYF,TGCGCCAGCAGCCGGGTTACCCAAGAGACCCAGTACTTC
TRBJ2-5,-,-,TRBV11-2,CASSLSGTPGTGSETQYF,TGTGCCAGCAGCTTGTCGGGGACTCCGGGTACTGGTTCAGAGACCCAGTACTTC
TRBJ1-1,-,-,TRBV3-1,CASSRETANTEAFF,TGTGCCAGCAGCCGGGAGACAGCCAACACTGAAGCTTTCTTT
TRBJ2-2,-,-,TRBV7-2,CASSLRTGSTGELFF,TGTGCCAGCAGCTTAAGAACAGGGAGCACCGGGGAGCTGTTTTTT
TRBJ2-7,-,-,TRBV10-3,CAISEGTSGYEQYF,TGTGCCATCAGTGAGGGGACCAGCGGGTACGAGCAGTACTTC
TRBJ1-1,many,TRBD1,TRBV6-4,CASSLGQGTEAFF,TGTGCCAGCAGCTTGGGACAGGGTACTGAAGCTTTCTTT
TRBJ1-2,-,-,TRBV9,CASSVAAGSDGYTF,TGTGCCAGCAGCGTAGCGGCGGGGAGCGATGGCTACACCTTC
TRBJ2-1,-,TRBD1,TRBV29-1,CSVVGTVLTEQFF,TGCAGCGTTGTAGGGACAGTTCTTACTGAGCAGTTCTTC
TRBJ2-1,-,-,TRBV2,CASTKGRWDEQFF,TGTGCCTCTACCAAGGGACGCTGGGATGAGCAGTTCTTC
TRBJ2-7,few,-,TRBV9,CASSVGFRAASYEQYF,TGTGCCAGCAGCGTGGGTTTTAGGGCGGCCTCCTACGAGCAGTACTTC
TRBJ1-2,-,TRBD1,TRBV29-1,CSVDGGQGKYGYTF,TGCAGCGTTGATGGTGGACAGGGAAAGTATGGCTACACCTTC
TRBJ2-5,-,TRBD2,TRBV7-2,CASSPPPRGGETQYF,TGTGCCAGCAGCCCACCCCCTCGGGGGGGGGAGACCCAGTACTTC
TRBJ2-1,few,TRBD1,TRBV4-3,CASSQQTGRYNEQFF,TGCGCCAGCAGCCAACAGACAGGGCGATACAATGAGCAGTTCTTC
TRBJ2-5,-,-,TRBV7-3,CASSFGHQETQYF,TGTGCCAGCAGCTTTGGTCACCAAGAGACCCAGTACTTC
TRBJ2-5,-,TRBD2,TRBV28,CAGGTSGSQETQYF,TGTGCCGGAGGGACTAGCGGTTCCCAAGAGACCCAGTACTTC
TRBJ1-5,-,-,TRBV29-1,CSVKTDSNQPQHF,TGCAGCGTCAAGACAGATAGCAATCAGCCCCAGCATTTT
TRBJ2-1,many,-,TRBV5-8,CASSLARSSEQFF,TGTGCCAGCAGCTTGGCCCGATCCAGCGAGCAGTTCTTC
TRBJ2-1,few,-,TRBV7-2,CASSSSLGNEQFF,TGTGCCAGCAGCTCTTCGCTGGGGAATGAGCAGTTCTTC
TRBJ2-7,few,-,TRBV5-1,CASSLGGAQDEQYF,TGCGCCAGCAGCTTGGGGGGCGCTCAGGACGAGCAGTACTTC
TRBJ2-6,few,-,TRBV11-2,CASSLDGFLTGANVLTF,TGTGCCAGCAGCTTAGACGGTTTCCTCACTGGGGCCAACGTCCTGACTTTC
TRBJ1-4,-,-,TRBV28,CASTDDRKLFF,TGTGCCAGCACCGATGACAGAAAACTGTTTTTT
TRBJ2-7,-,-,TRBV3-1,CASSQDRGAPYEQYF,TGTGCCAGCAGCCAAGATAGAGGGGCCCCTTACGAGCAGTACTTC
TRBJ2-7,-,TRBD1,TRBV28,CASTTGGAYEQYF,TGTGCCAGCACGACAGGGGGGGCCTACGAGCAGTACTTC